This record looks at one T cell receptor beta chain sequence and its context. This record comes from a study of blood T cell repertoires in COVID-19. Study information: The samples span acute and convalescent COVID-19 from the United States, Italy and Spain. Sources were T cells, B-cell-depleted T cells, or PBMCs; the material itself was cDNA or gDNA.

The authors' processing: The assay estimated nucleated cells by amplifying reference gene primers. Here immunoSEQ multiplex PCR was the method, and the copy in TCRdb shows in-frame clones only, minus some. V and J calls and clone size are given by that table; D and trimming were obtained from the DNA. The profile shows some 220,000 clones, 87% of them singletons. The receptor was isolated from a woman younger than 35 who had recovered from COVID-19. Sequencing input: peripheral blood.

CDR3 residues: CASSLLLPSNNNEQFF. Written as DNA, the CDR3 is TGTGCCAGCAGCTTATTGCTCCCGTCCAACAACAATGAGCAGTTCTTC. The V gene is TRBV7-9, the J gene TRBJ2-1; D uncertain. The germline V and J ends were trimmed by 2 bases and 5 bases, with 16 bases remaining between them. The CDR3 has 16 residues. Per germline, CDR1 SEHNR and CDR2 FQNEAQ (reference sequence).